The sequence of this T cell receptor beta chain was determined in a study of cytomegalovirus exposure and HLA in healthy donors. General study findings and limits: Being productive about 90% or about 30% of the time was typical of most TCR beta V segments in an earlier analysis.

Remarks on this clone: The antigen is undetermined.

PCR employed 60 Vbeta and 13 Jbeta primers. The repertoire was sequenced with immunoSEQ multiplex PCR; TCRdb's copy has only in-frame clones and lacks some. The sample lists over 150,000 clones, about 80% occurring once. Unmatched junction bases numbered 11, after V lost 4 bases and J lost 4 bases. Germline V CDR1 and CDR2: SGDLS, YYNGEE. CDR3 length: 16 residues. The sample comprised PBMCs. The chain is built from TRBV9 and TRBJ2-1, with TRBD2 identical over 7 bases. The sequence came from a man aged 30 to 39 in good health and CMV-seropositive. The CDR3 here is CASSTPGVAGYNEQFF. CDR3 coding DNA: TGTGCCAGCAGCACCCCGGGGGTAGCGGGTTACAATGAGCAGTTCTTC.